The 14 T cell receptor beta chains below come from one sample, sequenced in a study of blood T cell repertoires in COVID-19. Clones were read by immunoSEQ multiplex PCR, and TCRdb kept only the in-frame ones, dropping some. Here the sample spans some 240,000 clones, approximately 83% being singletons. Sequencing input: PBMCs or T cells enriched from blood (not recorded which). These receptors originate from a woman aged 40 to 50 with acute COVID-19.

The J gene is TRBJ2-7, the V gene TRBV11-2, with 7 nucleotides matching TRBD1. The junction had 8 bases not matched to a gene; V was cut back by 5 bases and J by 4 bases. Germline assignment: CDR1 SGHAT and CDR2 FQNNGV. This CDR3 is 14 amino acids long. In nucleotides, the CDR3 is TGTGCCAGCAGCGCAAGCTTGGGACAGTACGAGCAGTACTTC. Its translation is CASSASLGQYEQYF.

The chain couples TRBV2 to TRBJ2-1; maybe TRBD1 (5 bases). Trimming stripped 7 bases from V and 7 bases from J, with 17 bases between. The germline V gene has CDR1 SNHLY and CDR2 FYNNEI. The CDR3 runs 14 residues. CDR3 coding DNA: TGTGCCAGCATCATGGGGCTGGCACTGAATGAGCAGTTCTTC. Its translation: CASIMGLALNEQFF. The full variable domain, rest sourced from reference TRBV2 and TRBJ2-1, is EPEVTQTPSHQVTQMGQEVILRCVPISNHLYFYWYRQILGQKVEFLVSFYNNEISEKSEIFDDQFSVERPDGSNFTLKIRSTKLEDSAMYFCASIMGLALNEQFFGPGTRLTVL.

The gene calls are TRBV6-5 and TRBJ2-7, with TRBD2 matching 12 bases. The trim removed 7 bases at V and 0 bases at J, leaving 4 bases unmatched. Per germline, CDR1 MNHEY and CDR2 SVGAGI. The CDR3 loop spans 15 amino acids. The CDR3 region is CASTRTSGDSYEQYF. The CDR3, as DNA: TGTGCCAGCACTAGGACTAGCGGGGACTCCTACGAGCAGTACTTC.

This rearrangement joins TRBV5-1 to TRBJ2-7; D uncertain. V was cut by 0 bases and J by 0 bases, with 4 bases left in between. The CDR3 runs 13 residues. CDR1 is SGHRS, CDR2 YFSETQ, per germline. CDR3 sequence reads: CASSLASSYEQYF. The CDR3 DNA reads TGCGCCAGCAGCTTGGCCAGCTCCTACGAGCAGTACTTC.

This rearrangement joins TRBV5-1 to TRBJ1-1; D call uncertain. Trimming took 1 base from V and 1 from J, leaving 8 bases between them. This CDR3 region has 14 residues. Germline loops: CDR1 SGHRS, CDR2 YFSETQ. The CDR3, as DNA: TGCGCCAGCAGCTTGAATCTACGGAACACTGAAGCTTTCTTT. It yields the protein CASSLNLRNTEAFF.

This sequence joins TRBV5-1 and TRBJ1-2; TRBD1 matches at 8 bases. CDR1 and CDR2 (germline): SGHRS, YFSETQ. The CDR3 covers 14 residues. J gave up 4 bases and V 0 bases, and 2 bases lay outside the gene matches. In DNA, the CDR3 is TGCGCCAGCAGCTTGGAAGGACAGGGCTATGGCTACACCTTC. Its protein is CASSLEGQGYGYTF.

The chain combines TRBV13 with TRBJ1-1; D is perhaps TRBD1 (5 bases). Per germline, CDR1 PRHDT and CDR2 FYEKMQ (reference sequence). The V end lost 5 bases, the J end lost 1 base, and 20 bases lay between the germline ends. The CDR3 consists of 17 residues. DNA of the CDR3: TGTGCCAGCAGCCAATCGGCGGGGCACAGGACGAACACTGAAGCTTTCTTT. This sequence encodes CASSQSAGHRTNTEAFF.

This chain joins TRBV29-1 and TRBJ1-3; 9 positions agree with TRBD1. There are 13 residues in the CDR3. Germline assignment: CDR1 SQVTM and CDR2 ANQGSEA. CDR3 nucleotides: TGCGTAGGACAGGGGCGCACTGGAAACACCATATATTTT. This sequence encodes CVGQGRTGNTIYF.

Only a few counts were recorded for this clone. The chain recombines TRBV7-9 with TRBJ1-6, with D perhaps matching TRBD1 (6 bases). Germline V lookup: CDR1 SEHNR, CDR2 FQNEAQ (reference sequence). V was shortened by 1 base and J by 8 bases, with 9 bases between the two germline ends. The CDR3 runs 14 residues. The CDR3 reads CASSLDTGHSPLHF. Written as DNA, the CDR3 is TGTGCCAGCAGCTTAGATACAGGGCATTCACCCCTCCACTTT.

V is TRBV5-1 and J is TRBJ1-2, with 7 nucleotides matching TRBD1. Germline assignment: CDR1 SGHRS and CDR2 YFSETQ. The CDR3 is 14 amino acids. V lost 2 bases and J lost 1; bases outside the gene matches: 2. The CDR3 here is CASSFQGGNYGYTF. The DNA of the CDR3 is TGCGCCAGCAGCTTCCAGGGGGGTAACTATGGCTACACCTTC.

J is TRBJ2-7 and V is TRBV28; 8 bases are shared with TRBD1. Losses at the gene ends were 3 bases for V and 2 bases for J; bases not matched to a gene: 9. CDR1 is MDHEN and CDR2 is SYDVKM in the germline V gene. The CDR3 length is 16 residues. CDR3 DNA sequence: TGTGCCAGCAGTTTTCGCACGACAGGGGTCCCCTACGAGCAGTACTTC. This translates into CASSFRTTGVPYEQYF.

The rearrangement uses TRBV4-1 and TRBJ2-3, with D perhaps TRBD1 (6 bases). V was trimmed by 0 bases and J by 3 bases, leaving 13 bases between them. The CDR3 is made up of 16 amino acids. Germline CDR1 and CDR2: MGHRA and YSYEKL. The CDR3 bases are TGCGCCAGCAGCCAAGATAGGGGGTCTTATACAGATACGCAGTATTTT. This translates into CASSQDRGSYTDTQYF.

V is TRBV7-8 and J is TRBJ2-3; D not certain. In germline, CDR1 is SGHVS, CDR2 FQNEAQ. V shed 5 bases and J shed 1 base, with 10 bases lying between them. This CDR3 region has 14 residues. The CDR3 here is CASSPGWGTDTQYF. The CDR3 coding sequence is TGTGCCAGCAGCCCGGGTTGGGGCACAGATACGCAGTATTTT.

The V and J genes are TRBV3-1 (or the pseudogene TRBV3-2) and TRBJ1-6; a weak D match, TRBD1 (6 bases). The CDR3 extends over 14 amino acids. The germline gives CDR1 LGHDT, CDR2 YNNKEL (reference sequence). V was cut by 3 bases and J by 8 bases, with 11 bases left in between. The CDR3, as DNA: TGTGCCAGCAGCCAGGGGGCTGGGGATTCACCCCTCCACTTT. Translation gives CASSQGAGDSPLHF.